This is a list of T cell receptor beta chains from one sample in a study of T-cell memory formation after mild COVID-19. MiXCR, run by TCRdb on the 5' RACE reads, gives a single entry per CDR3 protein. The table has hundreds of thousands of distinct CDR3 sequences, 28% seen once. The specimen sequenced was PBMCs or a T cell subset sorted from them (not recorded which). The origin of the receptors is an adult woman who had mild COVID-19 (a few samples of this study predate the infection). Cell type and time point are not known. Both conserved end residues are part of each CDR3. The order of the fields is J gene, V gene, D gene, clone size, CDR3 DNA, CDR3 protein. A D gene is named only where the DNA matches it firmly. Where a row states a size, it is once, few, many or the class of an expanded clone; other rows omit it.

j_call: TRBJ2-5; v_call: TRBV24-1; d_call: NA; clone_size: few; cdr3_nt: TGTGCCACCAGTGATTGGCGGGTAGAGACCCAGTACTTC; cdr3_aa: CATSDWRVETQYF
j_call: TRBJ1-2; v_call: TRBV4-1; d_call: TRBD1; clone_size: few; cdr3_nt: TGCGCCAGCAGCCAACATCCCAGGACAGGGGACTATGGCTACACCTTC; cdr3_aa: CASSQHPRTGDYGYTF
j_call: TRBJ2-1; v_call: TRBV6-2/TRBV6-3; d_call: TRBD2; clone_size: NA; cdr3_nt: TGTGCCAACCATAGGACTAGCGGGAGTTTCTACAATGAGCAGTTCTTC; cdr3_aa: CANHRTSGSFYNEQFF
j_call: TRBJ2-7; v_call: TRBV20-1; d_call: NA; clone_size: NA; cdr3_nt: TGCAGTGCTAGAGAGCAGGGCCCGTACGAGCAGTACTTC; cdr3_aa: CSAREQGPYEQYF
j_call: TRBJ2-1; v_call: TRBV24-1; d_call: TRBD1; clone_size: NA; cdr3_nt: TGTGCCACCAGTGACCGAGGACAGGCATACCACAATGAGCAGTTCTTC; cdr3_aa: CATSDRGQAYHNEQFF
j_call: TRBJ1-2; v_call: TRBV4-1; d_call: NA; clone_size: NA; cdr3_nt: TGCGCCAGCAGCCGAGATGAGGGGCAGGGGCGTGTTGGCTACACCTTC; cdr3_aa: CASSRDEGQGRVGYTF
j_call: TRBJ2-1; v_call: TRBV6-6; d_call: NA; clone_size: NA; cdr3_nt: TGTGCCAGCAGTCCTAGGACTTTAGGCAATGAGCAGTTCTTC; cdr3_aa: CASSPRTLGNEQFF
j_call: TRBJ2-3; v_call: TRBV29-1; d_call: NA; clone_size: few; cdr3_nt: TGCAGCGTTGTAGGGCGTAAAGGGGATACGCAGTATTTT; cdr3_aa: CSVVGRKGDTQYF
j_call: TRBJ2-2; v_call: TRBV5-1; d_call: NA; clone_size: NA; cdr3_nt: TGCGCCAGCAGCGTGGACTACGTTACCGGGGAGCTGTTTTTT; cdr3_aa: CASSVDYVTGELFF
j_call: TRBJ1-1; v_call: TRBV12-3/TRBV12-4; d_call: NA; clone_size: few; cdr3_nt: TGTGCCAGCAGTGCACAGGGATTGGACACTGAAGCTTTCTTT; cdr3_aa: CASSAQGLDTEAFF
j_call: TRBJ1-5; v_call: TRBV5-1; d_call: NA; clone_size: few; cdr3_nt: TGCGCCAGCAGCTCAGGGTACGGCAATCAGCCCCAGCATTTT; cdr3_aa: CASSSGYGNQPQHF
j_call: TRBJ2-1; v_call: TRBV24-1; d_call: NA; clone_size: NA; cdr3_nt: TGTGCCACCCGGCTACAGGGTCGGGGGGGACAGTTTTACAATGAGCAGTTCTTC; cdr3_aa: CATRLQGRGGQFYNEQFF
j_call: TRBJ1-1; v_call: TRBV12-3/TRBV12-4; d_call: NA; clone_size: few; cdr3_nt: TGTGCCAGCAGTTTAGGGGGGCGGCTGACTGAAGCTTTCTTT; cdr3_aa: CASSLGGRLTEAFF
j_call: TRBJ2-7; v_call: TRBV20-1; d_call: TRBD2; clone_size: NA; cdr3_nt: TGCAGTGCTAGAGAAGCAAGGAAGGGACTAGCGGGGGAGCAGTACTTC; cdr3_aa: CSAREARKGLAGEQYF
j_call: TRBJ2-2; v_call: TRBV7-9; d_call: TRBD2; clone_size: NA; cdr3_nt: TGTGCCAGCAGCCCTAGCGGGGGAAGGCCCGGGGAGCTGTTTTTT; cdr3_aa: CASSPSGGRPGELFF
j_call: TRBJ2-5; v_call: TRBV25-1; d_call: TRBD2; clone_size: NA; cdr3_nt: TGTGCCAGCAGAGGGACTAGCGGGAGAGGAGAGACCCAGTACTTC; cdr3_aa: CASRGTSGRGETQYF
j_call: TRBJ2-1; v_call: TRBV14; d_call: TRBD2; clone_size: few; cdr3_nt: TGTGCCAGCAGCCAACCACGCGGGGGGGCCTATGAGCAGTTCTTC; cdr3_aa: CASSQPRGGAYEQFF
j_call: TRBJ2-1; v_call: TRBV5-4; d_call: TRBD2; clone_size: few; cdr3_nt: TGTGCCAGCGCCGCGGGGGGGACCTCCTACAATGAGCAGTTCTTC; cdr3_aa: CASAAGGTSYNEQFF
j_call: TRBJ1-4; v_call: TRBV7-6; d_call: NA; clone_size: few; cdr3_nt: TGTGCCAGCAGCTTGGAGAGGGGGAATGAAAAACTGTTTTTT; cdr3_aa: CASSLERGNEKLFF
j_call: TRBJ2-7; v_call: TRBV6-5; d_call: NA; clone_size: few; cdr3_nt: TGTGCCAGCAGTTACCGTGGGGAGCAGTACTTC; cdr3_aa: CASSYRGEQYF
j_call: TRBJ1-2; v_call: TRBV30; d_call: NA; clone_size: NA; cdr3_nt: TGTGCCTGGAGAACGACAGGACAATACTATGGCTACACCTTC; cdr3_aa: CAWRTTGQYYGYTF
j_call: TRBJ2-3; v_call: TRBV7-8; d_call: NA; clone_size: few; cdr3_nt: TGTGCCAGCAGCTTAGCTTGGGATAGCATTAGCACAGATACGCAGTATTTT; cdr3_aa: CASSLAWDSISTDTQYF
j_call: TRBJ2-5; v_call: TRBV7-4; d_call: NA; clone_size: few; cdr3_nt: TGTGCCAGGTGCAGGGGGGGAGAGACCCAGTACTTC; cdr3_aa: CARCRGGETQYF
j_call: TRBJ2-2; v_call: TRBV4-1; d_call: TRBD1; clone_size: many; cdr3_nt: TGCGCCAGCAGCCAATCCGGGCAGGGGGCCACCGGGGAGCTGTTTTTT; cdr3_aa: CASSQSGQGATGELFF
j_call: TRBJ2-2; v_call: TRBV5-1; d_call: TRBD2; clone_size: few; cdr3_nt: TGCGCCAGCACCTTCGGACTAGCGGGAGGCCACACCGGGGAGCTGTTTTTT; cdr3_aa: CASTFGLAGGHTGELFF
j_call: TRBJ2-7; v_call: TRBV7-9; d_call: NA; clone_size: once; cdr3_nt: TGTGCCAGCAGCTTAGAGGGGTTAGTCTCCTACGAGCAGTACTTC; cdr3_aa: CASSLEGLVSYEQYF
j_call: TRBJ2-3; v_call: TRBV3-1; d_call: NA; clone_size: NA; cdr3_nt: TGTGCCAGCAGCCACCTGCCGCAGGGGGGAGATACGCAGTATTTT; cdr3_aa: CASSHLPQGGDTQYF
j_call: TRBJ2-1; v_call: TRBV18; d_call: NA; clone_size: few; cdr3_nt: TGTGCCAGCTCACTCATAACACCGGCACGACCTACCAATGAGCAGTTCTTC; cdr3_aa: CASSLITPARPTNEQFF
j_call: TRBJ1-3; v_call: TRBV18; d_call: NA; clone_size: NA; cdr3_nt: TGTGCCAGCTCCCCAGGGACGGGGGTCGGAAACACCATATATTTT; cdr3_aa: CASSPGTGVGNTIYF
j_call: TRBJ2-1; v_call: TRBV20-1; d_call: NA; clone_size: NA; cdr3_nt: TGCAGTGCTGGTAGCCGCAGCTCCTACAATGAGCAGTTCTTC; cdr3_aa: CSAGSRSSYNEQFF
j_call: TRBJ2-1; v_call: TRBV7-2; d_call: NA; clone_size: NA; cdr3_nt: TGTGCCAGCAGCTTACAGGGGTCAAACAATGAGCAGTTCTTC; cdr3_aa: CASSLQGSNNEQFF
j_call: TRBJ2-7; v_call: TRBV12-3/TRBV12-4; d_call: NA; clone_size: NA; cdr3_nt: TGTGCCAGCAGTTTATCCGTCAACTACGAGCAGTACTTC; cdr3_aa: CASSLSVNYEQYF
j_call: TRBJ2-7; v_call: TRBV6-5; d_call: TRBD2; clone_size: NA; cdr3_nt: TGTGCCAGCAGTTTAGGGGCTAGCGGGGGGTACGAGCAGTACTTC; cdr3_aa: CASSLGASGGYEQYF
j_call: TRBJ2-6; v_call: TRBV4-1; d_call: TRBD1; clone_size: NA; cdr3_nt: TGCGCCAGCAGCCAATTCCCGGGACAGGGGAACTCTGGGGCCAACGTCCTGACTTTC; cdr3_aa: CASSQFPGQGNSGANVLTF
j_call: TRBJ2-2; v_call: TRBV7-8; d_call: NA; clone_size: few; cdr3_nt: TGTGCCAGCAGCTTAGTAGAGTCTCGGCGGGGCGGGAACACCGGGGAGCTGTTTTTT; cdr3_aa: CASSLVESRRGGNTGELFF
j_call: TRBJ2-5; v_call: TRBV12-3/TRBV12-4; d_call: NA; clone_size: NA; cdr3_nt: TGTGCCAGCAGTTTGGGGGGTTTCGAGACCCAGTACTTC; cdr3_aa: CASSLGGFETQYF
j_call: TRBJ2-7; v_call: TRBV20-1; d_call: NA; clone_size: few; cdr3_nt: TGCAGTGCTAGTAGAATCGCTATAGGGGGCGAGCAGTACTTC; cdr3_aa: CSASRIAIGGEQYF
j_call: TRBJ1-4; v_call: TRBV12-3/TRBV12-4; d_call: NA; clone_size: few; cdr3_nt: TGTGCCAGTACCGGGACCGAACAAGAAAAACTGTTTTTT; cdr3_aa: CASTGTEQEKLFF
j_call: TRBJ2-2; v_call: TRBV10-3; d_call: TRBD1; clone_size: few; cdr3_nt: TGTGCCATCAGCGGACAGGGTGTAACCGGGGAGCTGTTTTTT; cdr3_aa: CAISGQGVTGELFF
j_call: TRBJ2-4; v_call: TRBV20-1; d_call: NA; clone_size: NA; cdr3_nt: TGCAGTGGCTCTCGGGCAGAAAACATTCAGTACTTC; cdr3_aa: CSGSRAENIQYF
j_call: TRBJ2-5; v_call: TRBV21-1; d_call: NA; clone_size: NA; cdr3_nt: TGTGCCAGCCACGCACAGCACGGCCAAGAGACCCAGTACTTC; cdr3_aa: CASHAQHGQETQYF
j_call: TRBJ2-3; v_call: TRBV9; d_call: NA; clone_size: many; cdr3_nt: TGTGCCAGCAGCTATCAGACGCACCTCACAGATACGCAGTATTTT; cdr3_aa: CASSYQTHLTDTQYF
j_call: TRBJ1-2; v_call: TRBV5-1; d_call: TRBD1; clone_size: once; cdr3_nt: TGCGCCAGCAGCTCGGACAGGCAATACACCTTC; cdr3_aa: CASSSDRQYTF
j_call: TRBJ2-7; v_call: TRBV12-3/TRBV12-4; d_call: NA; clone_size: NA; cdr3_nt: TGTGCCAGCAGTTTTTTGGACAGACCTTTAACCGGGGCCCACGAGCAGTACTTC; cdr3_aa: CASSFLDRPLTGAHEQYF
j_call: TRBJ2-2; v_call: TRBV7-9; d_call: TRBD1; clone_size: NA; cdr3_nt: TGTGCCAGCAGCTTATCCCGCGGACAGGGAAAGAGGGCCGGGGAGCTGTTTTTT; cdr3_aa: CASSLSRGQGKRAGELFF
j_call: TRBJ2-7; v_call: TRBV5-1; d_call: NA; clone_size: NA; cdr3_nt: TGCGCCAGCAGCCCCGAGGCAAGTTCCCACGAGCAGTACTTC; cdr3_aa: CASSPEASSHEQYF
j_call: TRBJ2-1; v_call: TRBV7-9; d_call: NA; clone_size: few; cdr3_nt: TGTGCCAGCAGGCGGGACTTGTCCTACAATGAGCAGTTCTTC; cdr3_aa: CASRRDLSYNEQFF
j_call: TRBJ2-3; v_call: TRBV7-2; d_call: TRBD2; clone_size: NA; cdr3_nt: TGTGCCAGCGAAAAGAGCGGGGGGCATTCACAGTATTTT; cdr3_aa: CASEKSGGHSQYF